The sequence of this TCR beta chain was determined in a study of chemoradiotherapy in HPV16-positive cancers. Overall study: Functional T-cell assays on a couple of HPV16-positive patients' cells defined candidate HPV-specific clones and common TCR motifs.

Profiling relied on immunoSEQ multiplex PCR, and the TCRdb table lists in-frame clones only, not all of them. The sample includes roughly 5,800 clones, around 72% of them seen just once. To note about this clone: Its target is not known.

Findings and limits, study-wide: Only a couple of HPV16-positive patients supplied the functional HPV-specificity definition. HPV-responsive T-cell expansion during chemoradiotherapy was linked to improved recurrence-free survival in HPV16-positive patients.

The receptor's source is a human donor with HPV-associated anogenital cancer. The material was obtained from a patient who underwent chemoradiotherapy.

The CDR3 loop is CASSWDRGYEQYF. The CDR3, as DNA: TGTGCCAGCAGCTGGGACAGGGGCTACGAGCAGTACTTC. The V and J genes are TRBV6-6 and TRBJ2-7; 10 bases are shared with TRBD1. V shed 6 bases and J 3 bases; nucleotides not matched to a gene: 2. The CDR3 length is 13 residues. The germline CDR1 and CDR2 sequences are MNHNY and SVGAGI (reference sequence).